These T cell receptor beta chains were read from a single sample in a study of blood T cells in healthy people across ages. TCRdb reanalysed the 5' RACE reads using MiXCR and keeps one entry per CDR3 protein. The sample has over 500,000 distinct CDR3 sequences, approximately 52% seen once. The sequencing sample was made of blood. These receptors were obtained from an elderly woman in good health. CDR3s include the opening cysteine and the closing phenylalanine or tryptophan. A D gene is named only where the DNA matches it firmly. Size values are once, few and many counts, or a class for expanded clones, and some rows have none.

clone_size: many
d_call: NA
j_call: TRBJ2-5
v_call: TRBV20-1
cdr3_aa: CSARDIKLELRETQYF
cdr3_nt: TGCAGTGCTAGAGATATTAAGCTAGAGTTACGAGAGACCCAGTACTTC

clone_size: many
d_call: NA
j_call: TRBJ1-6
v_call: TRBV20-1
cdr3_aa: CSARTDSSYNSPLHF
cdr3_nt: TGCAGTGCTAGGACGGATAGCTCCTATAATTCACCCCTCCACTTT

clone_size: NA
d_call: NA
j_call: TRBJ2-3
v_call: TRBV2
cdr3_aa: CASSELGLEADTQYF
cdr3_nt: TGTGCCAGCAGTGAATTAGGGTTAGAGGCAGATACGCAGTATTTT

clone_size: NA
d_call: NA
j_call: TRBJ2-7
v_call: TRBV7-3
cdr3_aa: CASSFPGYHRSYEQYF
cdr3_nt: TGTGCCAGCAGCTTCCCAGGGTACCACCGCTCCTACGAGCAGTACTTC

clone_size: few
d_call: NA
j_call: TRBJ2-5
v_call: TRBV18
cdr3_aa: CASSPPRGGSTYNEQYF
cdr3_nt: TGTGCCAGCTCACCACCGCGCGGGGGCTCAACCTACAATGAGCAGTACTTC

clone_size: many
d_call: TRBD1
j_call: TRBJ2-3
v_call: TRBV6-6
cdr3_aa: CASSSRQGLTDTQYF
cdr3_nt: TGTGCCAGCAGTTCCCGACAGGGGCTCACAGATACGCAGTATTTT

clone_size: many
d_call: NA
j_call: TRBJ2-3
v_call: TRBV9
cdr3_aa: CASSVISSTDTQYF
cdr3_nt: TGTGCCAGCAGCGTTATCTCTAGCACAGATACGCAGTATTTT

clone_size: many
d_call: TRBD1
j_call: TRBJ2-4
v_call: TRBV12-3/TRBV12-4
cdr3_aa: CASSFDRGNQYF
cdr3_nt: TGTGCCAGCAGTTTCGACAGGGGGAACCAGTACTTC

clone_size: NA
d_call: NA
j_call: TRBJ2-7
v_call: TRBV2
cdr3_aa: CASSERVGGSYEQYF
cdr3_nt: TGTGCCAGCAGTGAAAGGGTTGGGGGGTCCTACGAGCAGTACTTC

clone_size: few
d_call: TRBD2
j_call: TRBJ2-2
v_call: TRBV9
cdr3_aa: CASSVESGDLGGRAYTGELFF
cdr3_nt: TGTGCCAGCAGCGTAGAGTCCGGGGATCTTGGCGGGAGGGCCTATACCGGGGAGCTGTTTTTT

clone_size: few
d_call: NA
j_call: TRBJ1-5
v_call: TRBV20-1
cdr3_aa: CSARDPSNQPQHF
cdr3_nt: TGCAGTGCTAGAGACCCCTCCAATCAGCCCCAGCATTTT

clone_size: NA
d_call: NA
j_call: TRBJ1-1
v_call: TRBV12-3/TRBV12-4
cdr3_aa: CASSLRLIDLEAFF
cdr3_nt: TGTGCCAGCAGTTTAAGGTTGATAGACCTTGAAGCTTTCTTT

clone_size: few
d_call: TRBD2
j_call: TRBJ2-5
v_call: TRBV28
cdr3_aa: CASSILAGDRNEQYF
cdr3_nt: TGTGCCAGCAGCATACTAGCGGGAGATCGGAATGAGCAGTACTTC

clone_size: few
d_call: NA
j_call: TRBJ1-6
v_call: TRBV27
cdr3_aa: CGSGPGSYNSPLHF
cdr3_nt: TGTGGGTCCGGGCCAGGGTCCTATAATTCACCCCTCCACTTT

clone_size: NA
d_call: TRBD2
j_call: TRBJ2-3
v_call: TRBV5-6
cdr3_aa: CASSSSSGSDTDTQYF
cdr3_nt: TGTGCCAGCAGCTCCTCTAGCGGGAGCGACACAGATACGCAGTATTTT

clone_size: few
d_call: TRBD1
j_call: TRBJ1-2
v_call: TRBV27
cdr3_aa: CASSYHWAGGDYGYTF
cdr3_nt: TGTGCCAGCAGTTATCATTGGGCAGGGGGCGACTATGGCTACACCTTC

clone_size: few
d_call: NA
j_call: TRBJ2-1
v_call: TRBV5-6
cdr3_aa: CASSVGRPNEQFF
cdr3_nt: TGTGCCAGCAGCGTGGGGAGGCCCAATGAGCAGTTCTTC

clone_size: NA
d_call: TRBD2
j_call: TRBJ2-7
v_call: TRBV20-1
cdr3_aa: CSASSPLAGARDEQYF
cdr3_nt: TGCAGTGCTAGTTCCCCCCTAGCGGGAGCTAGAGACGAGCAGTACTTC

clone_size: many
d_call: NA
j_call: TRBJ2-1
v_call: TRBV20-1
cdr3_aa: CSVVSGASSYNKQFF
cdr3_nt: TGCAGTGTGGTGAGCGGTGCCAGCTCCTACAATAAGCAGTTCTTC

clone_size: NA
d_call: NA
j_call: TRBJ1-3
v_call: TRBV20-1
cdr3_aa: CSAHPEEGSGNTIYF
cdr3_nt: TGCAGTGCTCACCCAGAGGAAGGCTCTGGAAACACCATATATTTT

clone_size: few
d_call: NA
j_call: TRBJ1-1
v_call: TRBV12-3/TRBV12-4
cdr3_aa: CASGDTRPGKAFF
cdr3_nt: TGTGCCAGCGGGGACACCAGGCCAGGGAAAGCTTTCTTT

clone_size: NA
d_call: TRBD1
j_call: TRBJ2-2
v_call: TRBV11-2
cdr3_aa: CASRSVTGAVNTGELFF
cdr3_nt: TGTGCCAGCCGCTCCGTGACAGGGGCGGTGAACACCGGGGAGCTGTTTTTT

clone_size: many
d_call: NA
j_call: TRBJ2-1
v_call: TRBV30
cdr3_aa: CAWSQDGLSNEQFF
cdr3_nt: TGTGCCTGGAGCCAAGATGGGCTTTCGAATGAGCAGTTCTTC

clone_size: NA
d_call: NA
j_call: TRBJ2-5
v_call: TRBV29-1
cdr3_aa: CSVDVGQSQETQYF
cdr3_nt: TGCAGCGTTGACGTTGGACAGTCACAAGAGACCCAGTACTTC

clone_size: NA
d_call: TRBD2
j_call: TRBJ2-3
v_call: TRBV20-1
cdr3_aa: CSAREPSGSTDTQYF
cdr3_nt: TGCAGTGCGAGAGAACCTAGCGGCAGCACAGATACGCAGTATTTT

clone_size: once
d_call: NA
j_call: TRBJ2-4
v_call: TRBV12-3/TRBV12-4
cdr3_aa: CASSTSPWTDPMSKNIQYF
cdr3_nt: NA

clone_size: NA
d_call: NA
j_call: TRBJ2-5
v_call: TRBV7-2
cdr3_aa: CASSPVGVFGETQYF
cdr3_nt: TGTGCCAGCAGCCCCGTCGGGGTTTTCGGCGAGACCCAGTACTTC

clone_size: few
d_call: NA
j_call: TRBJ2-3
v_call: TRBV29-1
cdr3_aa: CSVSRGASTDTQYF
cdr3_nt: TGCAGCGTTTCCCGGGGGGCGAGCACAGATACGCAGTATTTT

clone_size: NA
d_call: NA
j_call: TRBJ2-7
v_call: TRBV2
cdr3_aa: CASSVEGYEQYF
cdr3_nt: TGTGCCAGCAGTGTAGAGGGCTACGAGCAGTACTTC

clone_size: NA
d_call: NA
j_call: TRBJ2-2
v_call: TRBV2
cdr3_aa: CASRVRGDTGELFF
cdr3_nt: TGTGCCAGCAGGGTCAGGGGGGACACCGGGGAGCTGTTTTTT

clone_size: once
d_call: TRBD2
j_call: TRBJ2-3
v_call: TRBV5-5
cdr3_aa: CASNLAGGGDTQYF
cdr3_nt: TGTGCCAGCAATCTAGCGGGAGGGGGAGATACGCAGTATTTT

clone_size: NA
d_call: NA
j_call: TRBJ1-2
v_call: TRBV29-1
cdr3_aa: CSDLGRLNYGYTF
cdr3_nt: TGCAGCGACCTAGGGCGGCTTAACTATGGCTACACCTTC

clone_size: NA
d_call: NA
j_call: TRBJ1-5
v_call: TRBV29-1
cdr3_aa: CSVGAGDSNQPQHF
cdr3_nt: TGCAGCGTTGGGGCCGGTGATAGCAATCAGCCCCAGCATTTT

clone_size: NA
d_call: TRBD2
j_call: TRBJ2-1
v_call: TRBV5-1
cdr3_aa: CASSLVSGGAREQFF
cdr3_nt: TGCGCCAGCAGCTTGGTATCCGGGGGGGCCCGTGAGCAGTTCTTC

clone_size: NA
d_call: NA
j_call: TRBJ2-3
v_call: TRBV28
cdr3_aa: CACINYSTDTQYF
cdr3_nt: TGTGCCTGCATAAATTACAGCACAGATACGCAGTATTTT

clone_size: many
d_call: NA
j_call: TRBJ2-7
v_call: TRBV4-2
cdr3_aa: CASSQDSGRSYEQYF
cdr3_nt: TGTGCCAGCAGCCAAGATTCGGGCCGCTCCTACGAGCAGTACTTC

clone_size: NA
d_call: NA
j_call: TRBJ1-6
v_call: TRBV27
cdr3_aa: CASGFLYNSPLHF
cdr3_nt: TGTGCCAGCGGTTTCCTCTATAATTCACCCCTCCACTTT

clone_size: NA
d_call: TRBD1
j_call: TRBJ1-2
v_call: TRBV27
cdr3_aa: CASSRDSYDGYTF
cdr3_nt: TGTGCCAGCAGTAGGGACAGCTACGATGGCTACACCTTC

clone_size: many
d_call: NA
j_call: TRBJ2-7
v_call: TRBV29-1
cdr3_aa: CSVDTQSYEQYF
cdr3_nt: TGCAGCGTTGACACACAGTCCTACGAGCAGTACTTC

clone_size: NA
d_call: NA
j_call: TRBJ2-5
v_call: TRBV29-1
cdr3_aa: CSTYSSGAQETQYF
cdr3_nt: TGCAGCACCTATTCGTCGGGGGCCCAAGAGACCCAGTACTTC

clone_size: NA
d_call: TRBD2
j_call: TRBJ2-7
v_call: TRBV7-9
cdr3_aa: CASSSPTSGRSSYNEQYF
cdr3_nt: TGTGCCAGCAGCTCTCCGACTAGCGGGAGGTCCTCCTACAATGAGCAGTACTTC

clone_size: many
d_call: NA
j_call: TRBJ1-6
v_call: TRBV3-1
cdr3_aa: CASSQRGNPLHF
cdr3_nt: TGTGCCAGCAGCCAGAGGGGGAATCCCCTCCACTTT

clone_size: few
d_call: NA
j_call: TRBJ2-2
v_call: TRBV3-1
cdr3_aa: CASSREWGSGELFF
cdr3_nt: TGTGCCAGCAGCCGAGAATGGGGTTCCGGGGAGCTGTTTTTT

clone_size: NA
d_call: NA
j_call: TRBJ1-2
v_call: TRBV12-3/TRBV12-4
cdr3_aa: CASSFPGNYGYTF
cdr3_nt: TGTGCCAGCAGTTTTCCGGGCAACTATGGCTACACCTTC

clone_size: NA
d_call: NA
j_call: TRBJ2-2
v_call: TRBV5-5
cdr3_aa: CASSLTGTNTGELFF
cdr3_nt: TGTGCCAGCAGCCTAACCGGGACTAACACCGGGGAGCTGTTTTTT

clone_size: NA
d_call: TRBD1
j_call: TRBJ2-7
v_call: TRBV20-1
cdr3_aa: CSARRSLRDRGYEQYF
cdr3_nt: TGCAGTGCTAGGCGTTCTCTCCGGGACAGGGGCTACGAGCAGTACTTC